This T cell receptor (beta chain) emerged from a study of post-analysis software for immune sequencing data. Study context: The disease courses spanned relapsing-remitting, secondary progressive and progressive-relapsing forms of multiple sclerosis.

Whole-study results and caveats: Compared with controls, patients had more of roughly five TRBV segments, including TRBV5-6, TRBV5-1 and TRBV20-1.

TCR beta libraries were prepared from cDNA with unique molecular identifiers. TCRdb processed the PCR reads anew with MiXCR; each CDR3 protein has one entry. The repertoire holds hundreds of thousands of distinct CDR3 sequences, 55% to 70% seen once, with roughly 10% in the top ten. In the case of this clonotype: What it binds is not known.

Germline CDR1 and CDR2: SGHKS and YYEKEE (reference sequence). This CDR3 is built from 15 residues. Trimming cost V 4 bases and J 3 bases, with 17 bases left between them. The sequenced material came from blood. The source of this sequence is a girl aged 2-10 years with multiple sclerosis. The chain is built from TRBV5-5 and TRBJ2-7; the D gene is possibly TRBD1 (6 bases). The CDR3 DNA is TGTGCCAGCAGCCGCGGACAGAGTAAAGGCTACGAGCAGTACTTC. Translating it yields CASSRGQSKGYEQYF.